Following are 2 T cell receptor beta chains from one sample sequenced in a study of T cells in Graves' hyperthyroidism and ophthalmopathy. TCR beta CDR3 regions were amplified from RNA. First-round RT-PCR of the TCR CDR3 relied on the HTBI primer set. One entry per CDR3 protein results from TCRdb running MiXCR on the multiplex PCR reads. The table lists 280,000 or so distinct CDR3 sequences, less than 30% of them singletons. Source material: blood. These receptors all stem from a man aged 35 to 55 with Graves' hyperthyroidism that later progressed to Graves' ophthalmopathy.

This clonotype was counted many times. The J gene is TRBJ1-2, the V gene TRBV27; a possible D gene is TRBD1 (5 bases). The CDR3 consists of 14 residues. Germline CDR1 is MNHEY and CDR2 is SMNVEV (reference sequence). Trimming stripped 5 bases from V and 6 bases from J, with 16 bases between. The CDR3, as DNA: TGTGCCAGCAGTCCACTACCCGGGACGGATGGCTACACCTTC. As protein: CASSPLPGTDGYTF.

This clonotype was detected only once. The CDR3: CASRNSLEETQYF. In DNA form, the CDR3 reads TGTGCCAGCAGGAATTCATTAGAAGAGACCCAGTACTTC. V gene TRBV27 combines with J gene TRBJ2-5; D ambiguous. The CDR3 sequence is 13 residues long. Germline V CDR1 and CDR2: MNHEY, SMNVEV (reference sequence). V lost 6 bases to trimming and J lost 3 bases, with 11 bases between them.